Sequencing of this TCR beta chain was carried out in a study of T cells in tuberculosis. CDR3 length: 13 amino acids. Trimming removed 2 bases at V and 6 bases at J, with 7 bases between. Germline loops: CDR1 KGHSH, CDR2 LQKENI. The time point was: new active TB diagnosis, blood taken before or within 7 days of starting treatment. Repertoires were generated with immunoSEQ multiplex PCR, while TCRdb's copy carries only in-frame clones and drops some. The data show under 45,000 clones, approximately 90% seen once. The sequence came from an adult with tuberculosis. The input for sequencing was PBMCs, taken at tuberculosis diagnosis. The chain carries TRBV18 and TRBJ2-2; D not certain. The CDR3 protein is CASSPVPAGELFF. CDR3 DNA: TGTGCCAGCTCACCAGTCCCCGCCGGGGAGCTGTTTTTT.